Listed here are 11 T cell receptor beta chains from one sample, sequenced in a study of blood T cell repertoires in COVID-19. Profiled with immunoSEQ multiplex PCR; TCRdb holds only in-frame clones, not every one. The sample has about 220,000 clones, around 89% seen once. The sample comprised PBMCs or T cells enriched from blood (not recorded which). These receptors were taken from a woman in her twenties or thirties who had recovered from COVID-19.

The rearrangement joins TRBV10-3 to TRBJ1-1, with 7 bases matching TRBD1. The J segment lost 0 bases and the V segment lost 6 bases, leaving 4 bases of the junction unmatched. CDR1 and CDR2 from the germline V gene are ENHRY and SYGVKD. The CDR3 extends over 14 amino acids. This chain's CDR3 is CAIRQGSMNTEAFF. CDR3 nucleotide sequence: TGTGCCATCAGACAGGGGAGCATGAACACTGAAGCTTTCTTT.

J is TRBJ1-6 and V is TRBV25-1; TRBD1 matches at 9 bases. V shed 4 bases and J 8 bases; nucleotides not matched to a gene: 3. Germline assignment: CDR1 MGHDK and CDR2 SYGVNS. CDR3 length: 14 amino acids. CDR3 protein: CASSGQGVYSPLHF. As DNA, the CDR3 is TGTGCCAGCAGTGGACAGGGGGTGTATTCACCCCTCCACTTT.

The chain joins TRBV7-9 to TRBJ1-2; no reliable D call. The CDR3 runs 13 residues. Per the germline V gene, CDR1 is SEHNR and CDR2 is FQNEAQ (reference sequence). With 2 bases removed from V and 6 bases from J, the gap between germline ends came to 10 bases. For the CDR3, the DNA is TGTGCCAGCAGCTTAATTGGGCTGCATGGCTACACCTTC. Protein: CASSLIGLHGYTF. Variable domain in full (rest from reference TRBV7-9 and TRBJ1-2): DTGVSQNPRHKITKRGQNVTFRCDPISEHNRLYWYRQTLGQGPEFLTYFQNEAQLEKSRLLSDRFSAERPKGSFSTLEIQRTEQGDSAMYLCASSLIGLHGYTFGSGTRLTVV.

The chain links TRBV19 to TRBJ1-3; TRBD1 aligns across 7 bases. This CDR3 has 15 residues. J was trimmed by 0 bases and V by 9 bases; bases with no gene match: 8. The germline V gene has CDR1 LNHDA and CDR2 SQIVND (reference sequence). DNA of the CDR3: TGTGCCAGCAAAAGGGACAGAAACTCTGGAAACACCATATATTTT. Amino acid sequence: CASKRDRNSGNTIYF.

This chain connects TRBV11-3 to TRBJ2-2, with a weak D call TRBD2 (7 bases). The length of the CDR3 is 15 residues. The V and J ends lost 4 bases and 5 bases respectively, with 14 bases between them. Germline CDR1 is SGHNT and CDR2 is YENEEA. The CDR3 nucleotides are TGTGCCAGCAGCTCTAGAAAGGGGGGGACCGGGGAGCTGTTTTTT. Translation: CASSSRKGGTGELFF.

The chain employs TRBV7-9 and TRBJ2-2; 8 positions match TRBD2. The length of the CDR3 is 17 residues. The V and J ends lost 5 bases and 0 bases, in that order; junction bases with no gene match: 8. CDR1 SEHNR and CDR2 FQNEAQ come from the germline V gene (reference sequence). The CDR3 coding sequence is TGTGCCAGCAGCCCACGGGAAGCGGGGGCGAACACCGGGGAGCTGTTTTTT. Its protein is CASSPREAGANTGELFF.

The V gene is TRBV7-3, the J gene TRBJ2-1, with D possibly being TRBD1 (6 bases). V was trimmed by 5 bases and J by 3 bases, leaving 11 bases between them. Germline V gene sequence: CDR1 SGHTA, CDR2 FQGTGA. The CDR3 spans 14 residues. The CDR3 DNA is TGTGCCAGCAGCAACAGGGTGGACTACAATGAGCAGTTCTTC. Translation gives CASSNRVDYNEQFF. Full variable domain (rest looked up from reference TRBV7-3 and TRBJ2-1): GAGVSQTPSNKVTEKGKYVELRCDPISGHTALYWYRQSLGQGPEFLIYFQGTGAADDSGLPNDRFFAVRPEGSVSTLKIQRTERGDSAVYLCASSNRVDYNEQFFGPGTRLTVL.

The CDR3 DNA reads as TGTGCCAGCAGTGAAGCTAGTCCAGGGGGGAGGTATGGCTACACCTTC. It translates to CASSEASPGGRYGYTF. The chain is built from TRBV2 and TRBJ1-2, with 7 bases identical to TRBD1. Germline values: CDR1 SNHLY, CDR2 FYNNEI. This CDR3 spans 16 amino acids. V lost 0 bases to trimming and J lost 5 bases; unmatched junction nucleotides: 9.

This chain uses TRBV6-5 with TRBJ2-2; 9 positions agree with TRBD1. The germline V gene has CDR1 MNHEY and CDR2 SVGAGI. J lost 7 bases, V lost 6 bases, and 6 bases had no gene match. The length of the CDR3 is 14 residues. The CDR3 coding sequence is TGTGCCAGCAGCTGGACAGGGGAAGGCGGGGAGCTGTTTTTT. Its protein product is CASSWTGEGGELFF.

The chain employs TRBV25-1 and TRBJ1-6; maybe TRBD1 (6 bases). The CDR3 has 14 residues. V dropped 6 bases and J dropped 0 bases, with 6 bases sitting between them. Germline V gives CDR1 MGHDK, CDR2 SYGVNS. CDR3 loop: CASRQGSYNSPLHF. The CDR3 region has the DNA TGTGCCAGCAGACAGGGCTCCTATAATTCACCCCTCCACTTT.

The V call is TRBV4-2, the J call TRBJ1-5; 10 bases align to TRBD1. The CDR3 loop spans 16 amino acids. V shed 3 bases, J shed 2 bases, and the junction held 4 bases outside the gene matches. CDR1 LGHNA and CDR2 YNFKEQ come from the germline V gene. The CDR3 spells CASSHRQGAGNQPQHF. The CDR3 DNA reads TGTGCCAGCAGCCATAGACAGGGGGCGGGCAATCAGCCCCAGCATTTT.